The 26 T cell receptor beta chains below were found in one sample sequenced in a study of cytomegalovirus exposure and HLA in healthy donors (dated by TCRdb to the late 2010s). The method behind the library was the immunoSEQ multiplex PCR assay. The source is immuneACCESS, and TCRdb retained only in-frame sequences with V and J called. Part of the clones is not carried over; for the studies checked, unresolved V genes explain less than half of this, and the remainder is unexplained. The sample records 150,000 to 200,000 clones, roughly 89% of which are singletons. The ten top clones hold approximately 1.5% of the sample. Sequenced sample: PBMCs. Every receptor here comes from a woman aged 25 to 39 in good health and CMV-seronegative.

The J gene is TRBJ1-2, the V gene TRBV23-1; a possible D gene is TRBD1 (5 bases). TRBV23-1 is flagged as an ORF with uncertain function. The V end was cut by 3 bases, the J end by 4 bases, with 18 bases between. The CDR3 contains 16 residues. CDR3 amino acids: CASSQGTRPMGYGYTF. CDR3 DNA sequence: TGCGCCAGCAGTCAGGGGACTCGACCAATGGGCTATGGCTACACCTTC.

The rearrangement uses TRBV7-9 and TRBJ1-2; 9 positions match TRBD1. After removal of 7 bases from V and 1 base from J, the junction contained 10 bases not matched to a gene. CDR3 length equals 16 residues. Germline-derived CDR1 and CDR2 are SEHNR and FQNEAQ (reference sequence). CDR3 protein: CASTRDRVGLNYGYTF. CDR3 DNA: TGTGCCAGCACCCGGGACAGGGTGGGCCTTAACTATGGCTACACCTTC.

J is TRBJ2-2 and V is TRBV12-5, with a tentative D call TRBD2 (5 bases). The CDR3 covers 15 residues. The V end lost 7 bases, the J end lost 4 bases, and 16 bases lay between the germline ends. CDR1 and CDR2 from the germline V gene are LGHNT and FRNRAP. CDR3 in DNA: TGTGCTAGTGCCCCGGGCGGGTACATCACCGGGGAGCTGTTTTTT. This translates into CASAPGGYITGELFF.

V gene TRBV9 combines with J gene TRBJ2-1, with no clear D. The V and J ends lost 4 bases and 1 base respectively, with 9 bases between them. Per the germline V gene, CDR1 is SGDLS and CDR2 is YYNGEE. The CDR3 is 14 amino acids. CDR3 residues: CASSLGVSYNEQFF. CDR3 DNA: TGTGCCAGCAGCTTGGGCGTTTCCTACAATGAGCAGTTCTTC.

This chain links TRBV13 with TRBJ2-2; a weak D match, TRBD2 (6 bases). Germline loops: CDR1 PRHDT, CDR2 FYEKMQ (reference sequence). The CDR3 is made up of 17 amino acids. The V end was cut by 1 base, the J end by 7 bases, with 19 bases between. CDR3 DNA sequence: TGTGCCAGCAGCTTAGCTGGCTTCAGGCCGGGGGACGGGGAGCTGTTTTTT. Amino acids: CASSLAGFRPGDGELFF.

V and J are TRBV28 and TRBJ2-1; 7 nucleotides align to TRBD1. V gave up 6 bases and J gave up 4 bases; unmatched junction bases: 9. CDR1 and CDR2 from the germline V gene are MDHEN and SYDVKM. This CDR3 region has 15 residues. CDR3: CASSLPEGQYNEQFF. CDR3 bases: TGTGCCAGCAGCCTCCCCGAGGGACAGTACAATGAGCAGTTCTTC.

The chain joins TRBV6-1 to TRBJ1-6, with 7 bases fitting TRBD1. The CDR3 runs 15 residues. The germline gives CDR1 MNHNS, CDR2 SASEGT. Trimming removed 2 bases from V and 10 bases from J; junction bases left unmatched: 8. Here the CDR3 DNA reads TGTGCCAGCAGTGAACTGAGGGGGCAGGGATCACCCCTCCACTTT. Encoded protein: CASSELRGQGSPLHF.

A single count supports this clone. The chain is built from TRBV27 and TRBJ1-2; D is unclear. Germline V gene data show CDR1 as MNHEY and CDR2 as SMNVEV (reference sequence). The CDR3 runs to 13 residues. Between the trimmed V and J ends, which lost 4 bases and 2 bases, there was a span of 8 bases. CDR3 residues: CASSWQANYGYTF. CDR3 DNA: TGTGCCAGCAGTTGGCAGGCGAACTATGGCTACACCTTC.

This clone was observed a handful of times. The chain uses TRBV4-2 and TRBJ2-1, with D maybe TRBD2 (5 bases). V was trimmed by 2 bases and J by 5 bases, leaving 13 bases between them. The V gene's germline CDR1 is LGHNA and CDR2 YNFKEQ. The CDR3 runs to 15 residues. For the CDR3, the DNA is TGTGCCAGCAGCCAACTCGGTGGAGGTAACAATGAGCAGTTCTTC. It codes for CASSQLGGGNNEQFF.

The CDR3, as DNA: TGTGCCAGTAGTATTAGCGGGGGGCGCACAGATACGCAGTATTTT. Its protein is CASSISGGRTDTQYF. The chain is built from TRBV19 and TRBJ2-3; 10 bases are a match to TRBD2. Germline values: CDR1 LNHDA, CDR2 SQIVND (reference sequence). V shed 3 bases, J shed 1 base, and the junction held 1 base outside the gene matches. This CDR3 has 15 residues.

The chain uses TRBV29-1 and TRBJ1-5, with D unclear. Germline CDR1 SQVTM, CDR2 ANQGSEA. The CDR3 contains 13 residues. Trimming pared 6 bases from V and 1 base from J, leaving 10 bases between. In DNA, the CDR3 is TGCAGCGTGTGGGAGGGCAGCAATCAGCCCCAGCATTTT. Protein sequence: CSVWEGSNQPQHF.

V is TRBV27 and J is TRBJ2-7; 7 bases match TRBD1. This CDR3 has 14 amino acids. The V gene end was trimmed by 6 bases and the J gene end by 0 bases; junction bases not matched to a gene: 5. Germline CDR1 reads MNHEY; CDR2 reads SMNVEV (reference sequence). CDR3 sequence (DNA): TGTGCCAGCAGCAGGGACAGCCGCTCCTACGAGCAGTACTTC. Residues: CASSRDSRSYEQYF.

The chain is built from TRBV2 and TRBJ1-4; no definite D call. The CDR3 length is 12 residues. Germline CDR1 SNHLY, CDR2 FYNNEI. Trimming took 0 bases from V and 8 from J, leaving 4 bases between them. The CDR3 loop reads CASSEAREKLFF. CDR3 coding DNA: TGTGCCAGCAGTGAAGCGAGGGAAAAACTGTTTTTT.

The J gene is TRBJ2-7, the V gene TRBV25-1, with D unclear. V lost 2 bases to trimming and J lost 0 bases, with 5 bases between them. Germline assignment: CDR1 MGHDK and CDR2 SYGVNS. CDR3 length equals 13 residues. CDR3 residues: CASSEDNSYEQYF. The CDR3 DNA reads TGTGCCAGCAGTGAAGACAACTCCTACGAGCAGTACTTC.

This chain connects TRBV7-6 to TRBJ1-1, with unresolved D. Per germline, CDR1 SGHVS and CDR2 FNYEAQ. The CDR3 loop spans 14 amino acids. V lost 5 bases, J lost 5 bases, and 15 bases lay in between. The CDR3 bases are TGTGCCAGCAGCCACCGGGGAGGGAGGACTGAAGCTTTCTTT. Its protein product is CASSHRGGRTEAFF.

The V and J genes are TRBV5-4 and TRBJ2-3, with D unclear. The V and J ends lost 2 bases and 5 bases respectively, with 6 bases between them. The CDR3 length is 12 residues. Germline V lookup: CDR1 SGHNT, CDR2 YYREEE (reference sequence). CDR3 sequence: CASSFFLDTQYF. CDR3 coding DNA: TGTGCCAGCAGCTTCTTTTTAGATACGCAGTATTTT.

The rearrangement joins TRBV10-1 to TRBJ1-4; 8 bases match TRBD1. After removal of 3 bases from V and 7 bases from J, the junction contained 7 bases not matched to a gene. Looked up from germline, CDR1 is WNHNN and CDR2 is SYGVQD (reference sequence). The CDR3 consists of 15 residues. CDR3 residues: CASSDLDRDGEKLFF. The CDR3 DNA reads TGCGCCAGCAGTGATCTGGACAGGGACGGTGAAAAACTGTTTTTT.

The V gene is TRBV29-1, the J gene TRBJ2-2, with 9 bases that match TRBD1. CDR3 length equals 14 residues. The germline V gene has CDR1 SQVTM and CDR2 ANQGSEA. The trim removed 7 bases at V and 5 bases at J, leaving 8 bases unmatched. CDR3 DNA: TGCAGCGCAAATCTACAGGGGGCGACCGGGGAGCTGTTTTTT. It encodes CSANLQGATGELFF.

The V call is TRBV19, the J call TRBJ2-5; 10 bases fit TRBD2. Germline CDR1 reads LNHDA; CDR2 reads SQIVND (reference sequence). The CDR3 has 14 residues. The junction had 2 bases not matched to a gene; V was cut back by 5 bases and J by 2 bases. The CDR3 region is CASSATSGQETQYF. CDR3 sequence (DNA): TGTGCCAGTAGTGCGACTAGCGGGCAAGAGACCCAGTACTTC.

The J gene is TRBJ1-4, the V gene TRBV27, with D possibly matching TRBD1 (5 bases). Per the germline V gene, CDR1 is MNHEY and CDR2 is SMNVEV (reference sequence). CDR3 size: 14 residues. V dropped 5 bases and J dropped 8 bases, with 15 bases sitting between them. The CDR3, as DNA: TGTGCCAGCAGTCCCATCCAGGGTTTCGAAAAACTGTTTTTT. Translation: CASSPIQGFEKLFF.

This clone was picked up one time. The chain uses TRBV2 and TRBJ2-7; TRBD2 matches 8 bases. J lost 1 base, V lost 6 bases, and 5 bases had no gene match. The V gene's germline CDR1 is SNHLY and CDR2 FYNNEI. The CDR3 totals 14 residues. As DNA, the CDR3 is TGTGCCAGCAGCGGGGGGGCCCCATCCTACGAGCAGTACTTC. Translation gives CASSGGAPSYEQYF.

V is TRBV15 and J is TRBJ2-3; 8 bases are a match to TRBD2. With 1 base clipped from V and 5 bases from J, the junction kept 8 bases outside the gene matches. The CDR3 has 16 residues. Per the germline V gene, CDR1 is LNHNV and CDR2 is YYDKDF (reference sequence). The CDR3: CATSRAPGGVIDTQYF. The CDR3 nucleotides read TGTGCCACCAGCAGAGCCCCGGGGGGGGTGATAGATACGCAGTATTTT.

V gene TRBV9 combines with J gene TRBJ2-3; 9 nucleotides agree with TRBD2. J lost 4 bases, V lost 3 bases, and 6 bases had no gene match. Germline CDR1 SGDLS, CDR2 YYNGEE. The CDR3 is 15 amino acids. The chain's CDR3 is CASSGGGALADTQYF. The CDR3 region has the DNA TGTGCCAGCAGCGGCGGGGGGGCACTCGCAGATACGCAGTATTTT.

V and J are TRBV5-6 and TRBJ1-2; 8 bases agree with TRBD1. The CDR3 totals 18 residues. Germline CDR1 SGHDT, CDR2 YYEEEE. J was trimmed by 2 bases and V by 4 bases; bases with no gene match: 16. The CDR3 loop is CASSPLVTRTGLNYGYTF. CDR3 nucleotide sequence: TGTGCCAGCAGCCCTCTGGTGACTAGGACAGGGCTAAACTATGGCTACACCTTC.

This chain uses TRBV25-1 with TRBJ2-5, with TRBD2 identical over 11 bases. The CDR3 runs 16 residues. The V gene end was trimmed by 1 base and the J gene end by 5 bases; junction bases not matched to a gene: 6. CDR1 and CDR2 (germline): MGHDK, SYGVNS. CDR3 nucleotide sequence: TGTGCCAGCAGTGAATCCCTAGCGGGGGGCCTGGAGACCCAGTACTTC. Its protein is CASSESLAGGLETQYF.

Concerning this clone: Other DNA sequences from this sample encode an identical CDR3 as well. The chain combines TRBV5-1 with TRBJ1-1; TRBD1 might be the D (5 bases). Germline V gene lookup returns CDR1 SGHRS and CDR2 YFSETQ. V was cut by 1 base and J by 2 bases, with 9 bases left in between. The CDR3 is 14 residues long. DNA for the CDR3: TGCGCCAGCAGCTTGACGGGACTCAACACTGAAGCTTTCTTT. Translation gives CASSLTGLNTEAFF.